The sequence of this T cell receptor beta chain was determined in a study of Tregs in tolerant kidney transplant recipients. Repertoires were generated with immunoSEQ multiplex PCR, while TCRdb's copy carries only in-frame clones and drops some. The sample carries over 55,000 clones, around four fifths recorded once. CD4+CD25+CD127- Tregs, CD4+CD25- non-Tregs, CD4 and CD8 cells were sorted. Germline CDR1 and CDR2: SGHRS and YFSETQ. V lost 5 bases and J lost 5; bases outside the gene matches: 7. This CDR3 spans 15 amino acids. J is TRBJ1-4 and V is TRBV5-1; 9 bases fit TRBD1. Sequencing used CD4+ T cells from blood. This receptor was taken from a human donor in good health. CDR3 sequence: CASSAQGTGNEKLFF. The CDR3 DNA is TGCGCCAGCAGTGCGCAGGGGACAGGGAATGAAAAACTGTTTTTT.